These 3 T cell receptor beta chains came from one sample sequenced in a study of cytomegalovirus exposure and HLA in healthy donors. The PCR ran on 60 Vbeta and 13 Jbeta primers. TCRdb's copy holds only in-frame clones and misses some; the assay was immunoSEQ multiplex PCR. Counted here are roughly 100,000 clones, 76% occurring once; the ten biggest clones make up 7% to 10%. The sample consisted of PBMCs. These receptors came from a man aged 35 to 55 in good health and CMV-seropositive.

This chain connects TRBV7-2 to TRBJ2-3, with 15 bases identical to TRBD2. V was pared by 5 bases and J by 6 bases, with 6 bases of the junction left unmatched. The CDR3 is 16 amino acids. Germline CDR1 is SGHTA and CDR2 is FQGNSA. In DNA, the CDR3 is TGTGCCAGCAGCCCTAGGACTAGCGGGAGGGGTGATACGCAGTATTTT. Its translation is CASSPRTSGRGDTQYF.

This clone was counted a few times. The V and J genes are TRBV7-2 and TRBJ2-7; 9 bases line up with TRBD2. Trimming cost V 2 bases and J 1 base; bases outside gene matches: 0. The CDR3 runs 14 residues. The germline CDR1 and CDR2 sequences are SGHTA and FQGNSA. Here the CDR3 reads CASSLLAGSYEQYF. CDR3 DNA sequence: TGTGCCAGCAGCTTACTAGCGGGGTCCTACGAGCAGTACTTC.

The J gene is TRBJ2-3, the V gene TRBV11-2; 13 bases map to TRBD2. The junction had 10 bases not matched to a gene; V was cut back by 4 bases and J by 3 bases. The CDR3 runs 18 residues. Per germline, CDR1 SGHAT and CDR2 FQNNGV. CDR3 nucleotide sequence: TGTGCCAGCAGCTCGGGACTAGCGGGGAGGGTTGTTACAGATACGCAGTATTTT. Amino acid sequence: CASSSGLAGRVVTDTQYF.